This entry features one T cell receptor beta chain sequence. The antigen is not known. This entry comes from a study of regulatory and conventional T cells in RAG deficiency. This CDR3 has 15 residues. Germline V gives CDR1 LNHDA, CDR2 SQIVND (reference sequence). V was cut by 2 bases and J by 1 base, with 11 bases left in between. Repertoires were generated with immunoSEQ multiplex PCR, while TCRdb's copy carries only in-frame clones and drops some. The sample carries roughly 30,000 clones, around 96% recorded once. The study's findings and limits: Shorter CDR3s in all patient subsets; >90% Treg-Tconv overlap in Omenn.

Blood CD4+ CD25-low CD127-high conventional T cells supplied the genomic DNA template. The sample was also linked to a second study, of regulatory T cells. From that paper: The PCR used 52 TRBV and 13 TRBJ primers. Skewed V and J usage and few unique V-J pairs marked patient repertoires, most in Tregs.

The clonotype was recovered from a human donor in good health. Input material: CD25- CD4+ T cells sorted from blood. The rearrangement joins TRBV19 to TRBJ1-1; D unresolved. The CDR3 sequence: CASSIPRGANTEAFF. The CDR3 DNA reads TGTGCCAGTAGTATACCCCGAGGAGCGAACACTGAAGCTTTCTTT.